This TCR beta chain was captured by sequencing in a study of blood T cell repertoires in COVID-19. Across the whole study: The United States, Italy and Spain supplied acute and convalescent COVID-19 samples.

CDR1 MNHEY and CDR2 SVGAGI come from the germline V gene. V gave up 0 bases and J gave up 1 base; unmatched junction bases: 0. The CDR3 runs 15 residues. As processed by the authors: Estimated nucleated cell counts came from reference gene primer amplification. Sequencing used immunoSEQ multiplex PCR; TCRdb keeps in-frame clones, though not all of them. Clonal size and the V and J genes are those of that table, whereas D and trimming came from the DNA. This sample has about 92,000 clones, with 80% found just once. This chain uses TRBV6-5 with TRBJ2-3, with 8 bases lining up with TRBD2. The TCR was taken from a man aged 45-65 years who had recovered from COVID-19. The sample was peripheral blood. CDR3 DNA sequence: TGTGCCAGCAGTTACTCGCGGGAGGGCACAGATACGCAGTATTTT. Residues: CASSYSREGTDTQYF.